Below, 31 T cell receptor beta chains from the same sample are listed, as sequenced in a study of cytomegalovirus exposure and HLA in healthy donors. PCR primers comprised 60 Vbeta and 13 Jbeta primers. The table came from immunoSEQ multiplex PCR; TCRdb's copy has only in-frame clones and leaves some out. The table lists roughly 230,000 clones, around 90% of them singletons, with 1.5% to 2% in the top ten. Sequencing was carried out using PBMCs. The receptors were gathered from a girl aged 2-10 years in good health and CMV-seronegative.

The CDR3 reads CASRAQGGMGYNEQFF. In nucleotides, the CDR3 is TGTGCCAGCAGGGCCCAGGGGGGAATGGGCTACAATGAGCAGTTCTTC. The chain carries TRBV13 and TRBJ2-1, with D maybe TRBD1 (7 bases). V lost 6 bases and J lost 3, with 18 bases in between. From germline, CDR1 is PRHDT and CDR2 FYEKMQ (reference sequence). This CDR3 spans 16 amino acids.

The chain is built from TRBV11-2 and TRBJ2-1; 8 bases are shared with TRBD2. V shed 5 bases and J 7 bases; nucleotides not matched to a gene: 7. Germline CDR1 and CDR2: SGHAT and FQNNGV. The CDR3 covers 14 residues. This chain's CDR3 is CASSVLGTSNEQFF. CDR3 bases: TGTGCCAGCAGCGTTCTGGGGACTAGTAATGAGCAGTTCTTC.

This chain connects TRBV5-1 to TRBJ2-1; 12 bases are a match to TRBD2. J lost 8 bases, V lost 0 bases, and 3 bases had no gene match. CDR1 SGHRS and CDR2 YFSETQ come from the germline V gene. This CDR3 region has 15 residues. CDR3 nucleotide sequence: TGCGCCAGCAGCTTGGGGGCTAGCGGGGGGGATGAGCAGTTCTTC. This sequence encodes CASSLGASGGDEQFF.

J is TRBJ1-6 and V is TRBV4-2, with D possibly TRBD1 on 5 matching bases. CDR1 is LGHNA, CDR2 YNFKEQ, per germline. CDR3 length: 15 residues. The germline V and J ends were trimmed by 0 bases and 6 bases, with 9 bases remaining between them. The CDR3, as DNA: TGTGCCAGCAGCCAAGAAGGAGGGGTTAATTCACCCCTCCACTTT. It yields the protein CASSQEGGVNSPLHF.

This chain links TRBV7-9 with TRBJ2-7; the match to TRBD1 covers 9 bases. The germline V gene encodes CDR1 SEHNR and CDR2 FQNEAQ (reference sequence). This CDR3 contains 15 residues. Trimming cost V 2 bases and J 5 bases; bases outside gene matches: 7. CDR3 sequence: CASSLTRDRVHEQYF. CDR3 bases: TGTGCCAGCAGCTTAACTAGGGACAGGGTTCACGAGCAGTACTTC.

With respect to this clone: Other DNA sequences in this specimen translate into the identical CDR3. The chain joins TRBV28 to TRBJ1-6; 8 bases fit TRBD1. The CDR3 runs 14 residues. Germline V CDR1 and CDR2: MDHEN, SYDVKM. V was pared by 4 bases and J by 7 bases, with 3 bases of the junction left unmatched. The CDR3 DNA reads as TGTGCCAGCAGTTCCGGGACAGGCAATTCACCCCTCCACTTT. It encodes CASSSGTGNSPLHF.

The chain is built from TRBV18 and TRBJ1-3; possibly TRBD1 for D (6 bases). Trimming took off 3 bases at V and 3 bases at J, with 12 bases between the two ends. The CDR3 is 15 amino acids. Germline lookup yields CDR1 KGHSH and CDR2 LQKENI. The CDR3 DNA reads as TGTGCCAGCTCACCTCCGCAGGGGCGTGGAAACACCATATATTTT. This gives the protein CASSPPQGRGNTIYF.

V gene TRBV6-1 combines with J gene TRBJ1-1; a possible D gene is TRBD1 (6 bases). Germline V gene lookup returns CDR1 MNHNS and CDR2 SASEGT. Trimming took 4 bases from V and 6 from J, leaving 12 bases between them. CDR3 length: 13 residues. The CDR3, as DNA: TGTGCCAGCAGTGGACTACAGGGTTCTGAAGCTTTCTTT. This encodes CASSGLQGSEAFF.

CDR3 nucleotide sequence: TGTGCCAGCAGTGAAAGTTGGCAGGGGGCTATCGGGAACACTGAAGCTTTCTTT. This encodes CASSESWQGAIGNTEAFF. J is TRBJ1-1 and V is TRBV6-1, with TRBD1 identical over 8 bases. The CDR3 has 18 residues. Germline assignment: CDR1 MNHNS and CDR2 SASEGT. J gave up 1 base and V 2 bases, and 12 bases lay outside the gene matches.

This chain's CDR3 is CASGGDGTFYGYTF. Written as DNA, the CDR3 is TGTGCCAGCGGGGGGGACGGAACATTCTATGGCTACACCTTC. The genes are TRBV7-9 and TRBJ1-2, with D perhaps TRBD1 (5 bases). Germline V lookup: CDR1 SEHNR, CDR2 FQNEAQ (reference sequence). Trimming removed 8 bases at V and 4 bases at J, with 17 bases between. The CDR3 has 14 residues. The full variable domain, its missing parts supplied by reference TRBV7-9 and TRBJ1-2, is DTGVSQNPRHKITKRGQNVTFRCDPISEHNRLYWYRQTLGQGPEFLTYFQNEAQLEKSRLLSDRFSAERPKGSFSTLEIQRTEQGDSAMYLCASGGDGTFYGYTFGSGTRLTVV.

The chain uses TRBV7-9 and TRBJ1-1; 9 bases agree with TRBD1. Germline V lookup: CDR1 SEHNR, CDR2 FQNEAQ (reference sequence). Trimming at V came to 5 bases and at J to 4 bases, leaving 8 bases not matched to a gene. CDR3 length: 15 amino acids. The CDR3 reads CASSRIGTGTTEAFF. The CDR3 DNA is TGTGCCAGCAGCCGAATCGGGACAGGGACCACTGAAGCTTTCTTT.

J is TRBJ2-5 and V is TRBV10-1; 7 positions match TRBD1. The end of the DNA aligns better with TRBJ2-7, so the J call may be wrong. The germline CDR1 and CDR2 sequences are WNHNN and SYGVQD (reference sequence). The CDR3 extends over 13 amino acids. CDR3 nucleotide sequence: TGCGCCAGCAGTGAACAGGGGTCCTACGAGCAGTACTTC. Amino acids: CASSEQGSYEQYF.

The chain carries TRBV7-2 and TRBJ1-1; D perhaps matches TRBD1 (5 bases). V lost 1 base to trimming and J lost 4 bases, with 7 bases between them. This CDR3 spans 13 amino acids. Germline assignment: CDR1 SGHTA and CDR2 FQGNSA. CDR3 residues: CASSLVDSTEAFF. Here the CDR3 DNA reads TGTGCCAGCAGCTTAGTCGACAGCACTGAAGCTTTCTTT. The full variable domain, in which reference TRBV7-2 and TRBJ1-1 provide the parts outside the CDR3, is GAGVSQSPSNKVTEKGKDVELRCDPISGHTALYWYRQSLGQGLEFLIYFQGNSAPDKSGLPSDRFSAERTGGSVSTLTIQRTQQEDSAVYLCASSLVDSTEAFFGQGTRLTVV.

The chain uses TRBV13 and TRBJ1-2; maybe TRBD1 (5 bases). Trimming removed 5 bases from V and 4 bases from J, with 14 bases in between. The length of the CDR3 is 14 residues. The germline V gene has CDR1 PRHDT and CDR2 FYEKMQ (reference sequence). CDR3 in amino acids: CASSTFDSLYGYTF. The CDR3 nucleotides are TGTGCCAGCAGCACCTTCGACAGCCTCTATGGCTACACCTTC. Based on the CDR3 plus reference TRBV13 and TRBJ1-2, the full variable domain is AAGVIQSPRHLIKEKRETATLKCYPIPRHDTVYWYQQGPGQDPQFLISFYEKMQSDKGSIPDRFSAQQFSDYHSELNMSSLELGDSALYFCASSTFDSLYGYTFGSGTRLTVV.

This sequence joins TRBV30 and TRBJ2-3, with 8 nucleotides matching TRBD2. CDR3 length: 14 amino acids. Trimming removed 0 bases from V and 10 bases from J; junction bases left unmatched: 9. Germline V gives CDR1 GTSNPN, CDR2 SVGIG (reference sequence). For the CDR3, the DNA is TGTGCCTGGAGTGTAATCCGGGGGGGCGGCGCGCAGTATTTT. This sequence encodes CAWSVIRGGGAQYF.

CDR3 nucleotides: TGTGCCTGGAGTGAAGCGGGGGATAAGCAGTTCTTC. Its translation is CAWSEAGDKQFF. The chain recombines TRBV30 with TRBJ2-1, with 8 bases matching TRBD2. The ends lost 1 base at V and 11 bases at J; junction bases unmatched: 4. Germline-derived CDR1 and CDR2 are GTSNPN and SVGIG (reference sequence). The CDR3 extends over 12 amino acids.

The chain joins TRBV20-1 to TRBJ2-1; possibly TRBD2 for D (6 bases). Trimming removed 6 bases from V and 9 bases from J, with 12 bases in between. The CDR3 runs 11 residues. Germline loops: CDR1 DFQATT, CDR2 SNEGSKA (reference sequence). The CDR3 here is CSAIREVEQFF. DNA of the CDR3: TGCAGTGCGATTAGGGAGGTTGAGCAGTTCTTC.

J is TRBJ2-7 and V is TRBV6-6, with 8 bases aligning to TRBD1. Per the germline V gene, CDR1 is MNHNY and CDR2 is SVGAGI (reference sequence). The CDR3 runs 14 residues. V lost 6 bases and J lost 8; bases outside the gene matches: 12. The CDR3 reads CASSLDRGRSKQYF. CDR3 DNA sequence: TGTGCCAGCAGCTTAGACAGGGGTAGATCTAAGCAGTACTTC.

J is TRBJ2-7 and V is TRBV18; maybe TRBD2 (6 bases). CDR3 size: 16 residues. Trimming removed 3 bases at V and 3 bases at J, with 18 bases between. The V gene's germline CDR1 is KGHSH and CDR2 LQKENI. CDR3 nucleotide sequence: TGTGCCAGCTCACCCCGAGAGGGAGGTACGGGCTACGAGCAGTACTTC. This sequence encodes CASSPREGGTGYEQYF.

The chain combines TRBV7-6 with TRBJ1-1; D may be TRBD1 (6 bases). The CDR3 contains 15 residues. Germline CDR1 reads SGHVS; CDR2 reads FNYEAQ. The V end lost 4 bases, the J end lost 4 bases, and 16 bases lay between the germline ends. The CDR3 region has the DNA TGTGCCAGCAGCTCCCTACAGGGAATGGGCACTGAAGCTTTCTTT. This translates into CASSSLQGMGTEAFF.

The chain links TRBV4-2 to TRBJ1-5; a weak D match, TRBD1 (5 bases). Per germline, CDR1 LGHNA and CDR2 YNFKEQ. Deletions cut 1 base from V and 2 bases from J, with 15 bases between. This CDR3 spans 17 amino acids. The CDR3 sequence is CASSQGGGVNGNQPQHF. Written as DNA, the CDR3 is TGTGCCAGCAGCCAAGGGGGCGGGGTAAATGGCAATCAGCCCCAGCATTTT.

The genes are TRBV5-1 and TRBJ1-1, with TRBD1 matching over 11 bases. With V trimmed by 3 bases and J by 3 bases, 1 base remained unmatched. This CDR3 comprises 14 residues. CDR1 is SGHRS, CDR2 YFSETQ, per germline. Here the CDR3 DNA reads TGCGCCAGCAGCTGGGACAGGGGGTACACTGAAGCTTTCTTT. This sequence encodes CASSWDRGYTEAFF.

The chain couples TRBV9 to TRBJ1-3, with D possibly matching TRBD1 (6 bases). With 0 bases removed from V and 1 base from J, the gap between germline ends came to 8 bases. Germline values: CDR1 SGDLS, CDR2 YYNGEE. The CDR3 runs 15 residues. The CDR3 bases are TGTGCCAGCAGCGTAGTGGACAGTTCTGGAAACACCATATATTTT. Translated: CASSVVDSSGNTIYF.

This rearrangement joins TRBV6-5 to TRBJ2-7, with 9 bases that match TRBD1. Trimming removed 3 bases from V and 4 bases from J; junction bases left unmatched: 7. Germline V gene lookup returns CDR1 MNHEY and CDR2 SVGAGI. The CDR3 is 15 amino acids. CDR3: CASSYLTGGFYEQYF. CDR3 DNA: TGTGCCAGCAGTTATCTGACAGGGGGATTTTACGAGCAGTACTTC.

The chain combines TRBV9 with TRBJ2-7; tentative D call: TRBD1 (6 bases). The germline V and J ends were trimmed by 3 bases and 2 bases, with 12 bases remaining between them. Germline CDR1 is SGDLS and CDR2 is YYNGEE. The CDR3 sequence is 14 residues long. Here the CDR3 DNA reads TGTGCCAGCAGCGAAACAGGGTCCCCCTACGAGCAGTACTTC. Its protein product is CASSETGSPYEQYF.

The chain links TRBV4-2 to TRBJ1-1, with D perhaps TRBD1 (5 bases). The CDR3 spans 16 residues. Germline CDR1 and CDR2: LGHNA and YNFKEQ. The ends were cut back, 1 base at V and 1 base at J, with 13 bases in the middle. CDR3 sequence reads: CASSQGQGFTNTEAFF. In DNA form, the CDR3 reads TGTGCCAGCAGCCAAGGGCAGGGTTTTACGAACACTGAAGCTTTCTTT.

J is TRBJ2-3 and V is TRBV19; 8 bases are a match to TRBD1. V trimming: 1 base; J trimming: 3 bases; junction bases outside the gene matches: 0. Germline values: CDR1 LNHDA, CDR2 SQIVND (reference sequence). The CDR3 spans 14 residues. CDR3 in amino acids: CASSIGTGTDTQYF. The CDR3 coding sequence is TGTGCCAGTAGTATAGGGACAGGGACAGATACGCAGTATTTT. The variable domain in full, with the rest retrieved from reference TRBV19 and TRBJ2-3, is DGGITQSPKYLFRKEGQNVTLSCEQNLNHDAMYWYRQDPGQGLRLIYYSQIVNDFQKGDIAEGYSVSREKKESFPLTVTSAQKNPTAFYLCASSIGTGTDTQYFGPGTRLTVL.

V and J are TRBV25-1 and TRBJ1-2; 8 bases map to TRBD1. CDR1 and CDR2 (germline): MGHDK, SYGVNS. V lost 8 bases, J lost 5 bases, and 7 bases stayed unmatched. The CDR3 runs 13 residues. DNA for the CDR3: TGTGCCAGCCTCGACAGGGGATCATATGGCTACACCTTC. Residues: CASLDRGSYGYTF.

The chain has TRBV19 and TRBJ2-5; tentative D call: TRBD2 (7 bases). CDR3 length: 15 residues. Trimming cost V 5 bases and J 5 bases, with 18 bases left between them. Germline CDR1 LNHDA, CDR2 SQIVND (reference sequence). DNA of the CDR3: TGTGCCAGTAGTCCCCTAGGGGGGGCTGGTGAGACCCAGTACTTC. Its protein product is CASSPLGGAGETQYF. Using reference TRBV19 and TRBJ2-5 for the parts outside the CDR3, the full variable domain is DGGITQSPKYLFRKEGQNVTLSCEQNLNHDAMYWYRQDPGQGLRLIYYSQIVNDFQKGDIAEGYSVSREKKESFPLTVTSAQKNPTAFYLCASSPLGGAGETQYFGPGTRLLVL.

This chain uses TRBV6-1 with TRBJ2-5; TRBD2 aligns across 9 bases. Trimming at V came to 1 base and at J to 1 base, leaving 4 bases not matched to a gene. The CDR3 runs 16 residues. Germline V CDR1 and CDR2: MNHNS, SASEGT. The CDR3 bases are TGTGCCAGCAGTGAAGTAGCGGGGGCGCTCCAAGAGACCCAGTACTTC. Protein product: CASSEVAGALQETQYF.

The chain links TRBV14 to TRBJ2-5, with D tentatively TRBD2 (7 bases). Trimming took 4 bases from V and 5 from J, leaving 14 bases between them. Germline CDR1 and CDR2: SGHDN and FVKESK. This CDR3 contains 14 residues. As DNA, the CDR3 is TGTGCCAGCAGCCTTGGGGGGGCCTTGGAGACCCAGTACTTC. Its translation: CASSLGGALETQYF.